A single sample gave rise to the 20 T cell receptor beta chains below, sequenced in a study of response to subunit inactivated influenza vaccine. TCRdb re-analysed the RT-PCR reads in MiXCR, keeping a single row per CDR3 protein. Of around 320,000 distinct CDR3 sequences in the sample, 22% were seen once. The sequencing used PBMCs from blood, collected 21 months after vaccination. These TCRs come from a man between 50 and 69 years old who received an inactivated influenza vaccine.

This clonotype was picked up a small number of times. The chain uses TRBV29-1 and TRBJ2-7; tentatively, D is TRBD2 (6 bases). This CDR3 is 12 amino acids long. Per germline, CDR1 SQVTM and CDR2 ANQGSEA. V lost 1 base and J 3 bases, leaving 7 bases between the germline ends. CDR3 coding DNA: TGCAGCGTTGAAGTGGGGGGCTACGAGCAGTACTTC. This encodes CSVEVGGYEQYF.

J is TRBJ2-7 and V is TRBV9; the D gene is possibly TRBD1 (6 bases). V gave up 3 bases and J gave up 2 bases, with 12 bases separating them. The CDR3 is 14 residues long. Germline CDR1 reads SGDLS; CDR2 reads YYNGEE. This CDR3 is CASSGGQPPYEQYF. The CDR3 region has the DNA TGTGCCAGCAGCGGCGGACAGCCGCCCTACGAGCAGTACTTC.

Here the CDR3 reads CASSKWVTGGARGTEAFF. CDR3 coding DNA: TGTGCCAGCAGCAAATGGGTGACAGGGGGCGCCCGGGGGACTGAAGCTTTCTTT. The V call is TRBV21-1, the J call TRBJ1-1; the listed D gene, TRBD1, was not tested against the DNA. TRBV21-1 is classified as a pseudogene. The CDR3 length is 18 residues.

The chain recombines TRBV20-1 with TRBJ1-5; D is unclear. The CDR3 is 16 residues long. Germline V CDR1 and CDR2: DFQATT, SNEGSKA (reference sequence). The V end was cut by 1 base, the J end by 0 bases, with 13 bases between. The CDR3 DNA reads as TGCAGTGCTAGAGGACGGGAAGAGTATAGCAATCAGCCCCAGCATTTT. It yields the protein CSARGREEYSNQPQHF.

The gene calls are TRBV18 and TRBJ1-2; D gene uncertain. The CDR3 runs to 16 residues. Germline CDR1 is KGHSH and CDR2 is LQKENI. The V and J ends lost 2 bases and 1 base respectively, with 14 bases between them. The CDR3 DNA is TGTGCCAGCTCACCAAGCAACAAGATAATTAACTATGGCTACACCTTC. This encodes CASSPSNKIINYGYTF.

The sample holds a few counts of this clonotype. CDR3 nucleotides: TGCGCCAGCAGCTTGGTTCCCGCGGAAAGCTCCTACAATGAGCAGTTCTTC. Its protein product is CASSLVPAESSYNEQFF. J is TRBJ2-1 and V is TRBV5-1; D is undetermined. Trimming took 0 bases from V and 0 from J, leaving 13 bases between them. From germline, CDR1 is SGHRS and CDR2 YFSETQ. The CDR3 extends over 17 amino acids.

The sample holds many counts of this clonotype. The rearrangement links TRBV7-2 to TRBJ1-1; 7 bases are shared with TRBD1. The CDR3 runs 12 residues. Germline values: CDR1 SGHTA, CDR2 FQGNSA. V lost 2 bases to trimming and J lost 8 bases; unmatched junction nucleotides: 2. The CDR3 protein is CASSLSGGEAFF. As DNA, the CDR3 is TGTGCCAGCAGCTTATCAGGGGGGGAAGCTTTCTTT. Complete variable domain (other parts from reference TRBV7-2 and TRBJ1-1): GAGVSQSPSNKVTEKGKDVELRCDPISGHTALYWYRQSLGQGLEFLIYFQGNSAPDKSGLPSDRFSAERTGGSVSTLTIQRTQQEDSAVYLCASSLSGGEAFFGQGTRLTVV.

This clonotype was seen a handful of times. This chain connects TRBV10-3 to TRBJ1-2; no clear D gene. V was shortened by 0 bases and J by 4 bases, with 12 bases between the two germline ends. CDR3 size: 15 residues. The germline CDR1 and CDR2 sequences are ENHRY and SYGVKD. For the CDR3, the DNA is TGTGCCATCAGTGAGTCGGGGAGTAGTAGCTATGGCTACACCTTC. It yields the protein CAISESGSSSYGYTF.

The chain uses TRBV4-3 and TRBJ2-3; 7 bases map to TRBD2. Germline trimming cut 0 bases from V and 2 bases from J; bases unmatched to any gene: 5. The CDR3 consists of 16 residues. The germline V gene has CDR1 LGHNA and CDR2 YSLEER. The CDR3 DNA reads TGCGCCAGCAGCCAAGAGACCGGGAGGAACACAGATACGCAGTATTTT. Translated: CASSQETGRNTDTQYF.

This clonotype was counted a few times. This rearrangement joins TRBV12-3 or TRBV12-4 to TRBJ2-3; D is unresolved. The CDR3 length is 15 residues. Trimming shortened V by 5 bases and J by 1 base, and 13 bases separated the two germline ends. DNA of the CDR3: TGTGCCAGCAGTATTTCCGGGCTCCGCACAGATACGCAGTATTTT. Translated: CASSISGLRTDTQYF.

V is TRBV4-2 and J is TRBJ1-5; 7 bases agree with TRBD1. Germline V gene data show CDR1 as LGHNA and CDR2 as YNFKEQ. The CDR3 contains 16 residues. V was clipped by 4 bases and J by 0 bases; unmatched bases: 6. CDR3 sequence (DNA): TGTGCCAGCAGCCGAACAGGGGACCTTAGCAATCAGCCCCAGCATTTT. This sequence encodes CASSRTGDLSNQPQHF.

As to this clonotype: The CDR3 does not end in the conserved phenylalanine or tryptophan, so this is likely a read error. The rearrangement joins TRBV7-2 to TRBJ2-2; 11 positions match TRBD2. The CDR3 is made up of 16 amino acids. CDR1 and CDR2 (germline): SGHTA, FQGNSA. V lost 2 bases to trimming and J lost 6 bases; unmatched junction nucleotides: 5. For the CDR3, the DNA is TGTGCCAGCAGCTTAACGACTAGCGGGATCCCCGGGGAGCTGTTTTTA. Protein sequence: CASSLTTSGIPGELFL.

The table lists this clonotype with a few counts. The V call is TRBV3-1, the J call TRBJ2-3; D not resolved. Germline V lookup: CDR1 LGHDT, CDR2 YNNKEL (reference sequence). Between the trimmed V and J ends, which lost 0 bases and 0 bases, there was a span of 7 bases. The length of the CDR3 is 15 residues. CDR3 protein: CASSQEGISTDTQYF. The CDR3 DNA follows: TGTGCCAGCAGCCAAGAGGGGATTAGCACAGATACGCAGTATTTT.

This clonotype is medium-sized within its sample. This chain connects TRBV4-1 to TRBJ1-1; 7 bases are a match to TRBD1. CDR3 size: 15 residues. J lost 2 bases, V lost 7 bases, and 10 bases had no gene match. Germline CDR1 is MGHRA and CDR2 is YSYEKL. CDR3: CASTYGGTANTEAFF. The CDR3 DNA is TGCGCCAGCACCTACGGAGGGACAGCAAACACTGAAGCTTTCTTT.

This chain connects TRBV21-1 to TRBJ2-1; no DNA check was done on the table's D call, TRBD1. TRBV21-1 is recorded as a pseudogene. The CDR3 has 13 amino acids. The CDR3 sequence: CASSQGWGNEQFF. The CDR3, as DNA: TGTGCCAGCAGCCAGGGGTGGGGAAATGAGCAGTTCTTC.

There are a few counts of this clonotype. This rearrangement joins TRBV6-1 to TRBJ1-5; D is unclear. Per germline, CDR1 MNHNS and CDR2 SASEGT. CDR3 length: 12 amino acids. V was shortened by 8 bases and J by 5 bases, with 10 bases between the two germline ends. DNA for the CDR3: TGTGCCAGCCGAACTGGGGATCAGCCCCAGCATTTT. As protein: CASRTGDQPQHF.

This clonotype was seen more than once but under ten times. The chain combines TRBV2 with TRBJ2-3, with a tentative D call TRBD1 (5 bases). V was pared by 5 bases and J by 6 bases, with 12 bases between. Germline loops: CDR1 SNHLY, CDR2 FYNNEI. This CDR3 has 13 amino acids. The CDR3 DNA sequence: TGTGCCAGCAGTCTGCAGGGCCGCGATACGCAGTATTTT. This sequence encodes CASSLQGRDTQYF.

This clonotype was recorded at least ten times. This rearrangement joins TRBV5-1 to TRBJ1-2; 10 bases fit TRBD1. CDR1 is SGHRS, CDR2 YFSETQ, per germline. The CDR3 is 15 amino acids. The ends lost 0 bases at V and 8 bases at J; junction bases unmatched: 7. In nucleotides, the CDR3 is TGCGCCAGCAGCTTGGAATTTGACAGGGGGCCGGGCTACACCTTC. It specifies CASSLEFDRGPGYTF.

The chain joins TRBV7-8 to TRBJ2-7; 14 nucleotides align to TRBD2. Germline V gene data show CDR1 as SGHVS and CDR2 as FQNEAQ. The CDR3 is made up of 16 amino acids. With 0 bases clipped from V and 3 bases from J, the junction kept 1 base outside the gene matches. The CDR3 DNA follows: TGTGCCAGCAGCTTAGCGACTAGCGGGGGGGACTACGAGCAGTACTTC. Translating gives CASSLATSGGDYEQYF.

This chain connects TRBV5-1 to TRBJ2-1; D gene uncertain. The V gene lost 0 bases and the J gene lost 6 bases, with 10 bases spanning the gap. This CDR3 has 14 amino acids. CDR1 is SGHRS, CDR2 YFSETQ, per germline. The DNA for the CDR3 is TGCGCCAGCAGCTTGGGCGCGTCGGGCAATGAGCAGTTCTTC. Translating gives CASSLGASGNEQFF.